The T cell receptor beta chain described here comes from a study of identifying expanded T cells in peripheral blood (dated by TCRdb to the late 2010s). For the wider study: Technical replicates were generated by sequencing separate aliquots of the same genomic DNA pool, with four replicates compared pairwise. Overall study results and their limits: The authors expected that biological variance in healthy repertoires might rise further over much longer intervals, such as months to years. Approximately 1.2 differentially abundant clones were flagged by the binomial model between technical replicates, whereas about 16 and 20 were flagged over roughly two weeks and four weeks, respectively. For all healthy donors, the variance in clone template counts between roughly 2-week samples rose significantly as total template count increased. Both the number of clones called differentially abundant and the false-positive rate were significantly reduced by the beta-binomial model across all healthy-donor time intervals.

The CDR3 goes from the cysteine to the phenylalanine over 14 residues. Only CDR3 DNA is held: 42 bases, read in frame from base 1. Trimming takes 3 bases from V and 5 bases from J, and the germline ends sit 12 bases apart. CDR1 and CDR2, per the germline V gene, are LGHNA and YSLEER. The immunoSEQ Assay, which relies on bias-controlled multiplex PCR amplification of genomic DNA, was used to profile TCRbeta CDR3 regions. Per the authors' processing: To quantify the absolute abundance of each unique TCRbeta CDR3 region, the sequences were collapsed and filtered. Differential abundance was tested with a binomial (Fisher-equivalent) model and with a beta-binomial model adding time-dependent variance fitted from healthy donors. Clones with fewer than 5 combined templates were removed, and differential abundance was called for clones with a Benjamini-Hochberg FDR below 0.01. The form v = (b*log(k)+a)^2 was used to model beta-binomial variance as a function of total template count across the two samples. The source is immuneACCESS, and TCRdb retained only in-frame sequences with V and J called. Part of the clones is not carried over; for the studies checked, unresolved V genes explain less than half of this, and the remainder is unexplained. D and trimming come from the DNA, and the V and J calls and clone size come from that table. The sample table lists roughly 78,000 clones, 90% of them with a count of one. Together, the top ten hold about 3.3% of the sample.

No immune events such as infections were documented for the healthy donors during the collection period. Healthy-donor blood repertoires served as a training cohort to calibrate time-dependent variance in a beta-binomial model of T-cell clone differential abundance. There were around ten healthy donors in the training cohort, of whom 3 were female and 7 were male. On average the donors were around 41 years old, and their ages spanned roughly 29 to 70 years. Whole blood was collected from each healthy donor at three time points spaced roughly two weeks apart and obtained from a commercial supplier. For immunosequencing, genomic DNA was extracted from whole blood that had not been sorted. This clone showed up just once. What this receptor recognizes is not known. No base-level quality is on record; no much larger clone is a single base apart.

The specimen sequenced was blood. Recombination linked TRBV4-3 to TRBJ2-3; the D gene is perhaps TRBD1, on 5 matching bases. The TCR was taken from a person aged 18 to 70 in good health. In nucleotide form, the sequence is TGCGCCAGCAGCCAGGGGCACAGAGAAGATACGCAGTATTTT. Its protein is CASSQGHREDTQYF.